The 11 T cell receptor beta chains below all came from one sample that was sequenced in a study of blood T cell repertoires in COVID-19. Sequenced by immunoSEQ multiplex PCR; TCRdb stores in-frame clones only, minus some. The data contain more than 150,000 clones, 65% to 85% of them singletons. What was sequenced was peripheral blood. These receptors were collected from a woman under 40 with acute or convalescent COVID-19.

The chain recombines TRBV11-2 with TRBJ1-2, with a possible D match to TRBD1 (6 bases). The V gene lost 0 bases and the J gene lost 7 bases, with 15 bases spanning the gap. Per the germline V gene, CDR1 is SGHAT and CDR2 is FQNNGV. The CDR3 has 15 residues. CDR3 sequence: CASSLDGGGAVGYTF. CDR3 nucleotide sequence: TGTGCCAGCAGCTTAGACGGAGGGGGGGCGGTTGGCTACACCTTC.

CDR3 amino acids: CASSRTGAVTGELFF. The CDR3 DNA sequence: TGTGCCAGCAGCCGGACAGGGGCGGTCACCGGGGAGCTGTTTTTT. The chain uses TRBV14 and TRBJ2-2; 9 nucleotides line up with TRBD1. This CDR3 comprises 15 residues. Germline CDR1 SGHDN, CDR2 FVKESK. J lost 4 bases, V lost 4 bases, and 4 bases had no gene match.

V is TRBV30 and J is TRBJ2-7, with 7 positions matching TRBD1. The CDR3 is 14 amino acids. The V gene's germline CDR1 is GTSNPN and CDR2 SVGIG (reference sequence). V lost 7 bases to trimming and J lost 7 bases; unmatched junction nucleotides: 16. This CDR3 reads CALKMTGQRREQYF. In DNA form, the CDR3 reads TGTGCCTTGAAGATGACAGGGCAACGGCGGGAGCAGTACTTC.

The chain joins TRBV27 to TRBJ1-2; weak D call: TRBD1 (6 bases). This CDR3 spans 16 amino acids. Per the germline V gene, CDR1 is MNHEY and CDR2 is SMNVEV (reference sequence). Deletions cut 0 bases from V and 3 bases from J, with 14 bases between. The CDR3 spells CASSLSRTALYYGYTF. Here the CDR3 DNA reads TGTGCCAGCAGTTTATCCAGGACAGCTCTTTACTATGGCTACACCTTC.

The J gene is TRBJ2-4, the V gene TRBV18, with D perhaps matching TRBD1 (6 bases). Germline assignment: CDR1 KGHSH and CDR2 LQKENI. V was trimmed by 0 bases and J by 0 bases, leaving 9 bases between them. CDR3 size: 16 residues. CDR3 in DNA: TGTGCCAGCTCACCACCGGGGGCGGGAGCCAAAAACATTCAGTACTTC. This codes for CASSPPGAGAKNIQYF.

This chain's CDR3 is CASSSPLLRTARAKNIQYF. CDR3 sequence (DNA): TGTGCCAGTAGTTCTCCATTACTAAGGACAGCGAGAGCCAAAAACATTCAGTACTTC. The chain combines TRBV19 with TRBJ2-4, with D perhaps matching TRBD1 (6 bases). This CDR3 is built from 19 residues. Trimming left V 5 bases short and J 0 bases short, with 23 bases between. CDR1 and CDR2 from the germline V gene are LNHDA and SQIVND (reference sequence).

The rearrangement joins TRBV30 to TRBJ1-1; D is ambiguous. Trimming stripped 3 bases from V and 5 bases from J, with 16 bases between. Germline CDR1 and CDR2: GTSNPN and SVGIG (reference sequence). This CDR3 is 14 amino acids long. The CDR3 sequence is CAWSPADLGTEAFF. For the CDR3, the DNA is TGTGCCTGGAGCCCGGCGGATTTAGGAACTGAAGCTTTCTTT.

The chain combines TRBV4-2 with TRBJ1-4, with D unresolved. Trimming pared 5 bases from V and 14 bases from J, leaving 24 bases between. Germline assignment: CDR1 LGHNA and CDR2 YNFKEQ. The CDR3 totals 15 residues. CDR3 loop: CASSSPRVGNDRLFF. Written as DNA, the CDR3 is TGTGCCAGCAGCTCCCCCCGGGTGGGTAATGACCGGCTGTTTTTT.

The chain couples TRBV7-2 to TRBJ1-2, with a possible D match to TRBD1 (6 bases). This CDR3 comprises 15 residues. Germline V gene lookup returns CDR1 SGHTA and CDR2 FQGNSA. Trimming stripped 4 bases from V and 8 bases from J, with 20 bases between. The CDR3 spells CASSWTVRQLGGYTF. CDR3 sequence (DNA): TGTGCCAGCAGCTGGACAGTCCGGCAGTTGGGAGGCTACACCTTC.

The chain links TRBV10-3 to TRBJ2-2, with D hard to call. The CDR3 runs 13 residues. Between the trimmed V and J ends, which lost 5 bases and 1 base, there was a span of 5 bases. Germline V lookup: CDR1 ENHRY, CDR2 SYGVKD. CDR3 sequence: CAISRENTGELFF. The CDR3 DNA sequence: TGTGCCATCAGTCGAGAGAACACCGGGGAGCTGTTTTTT.

A few counts support this clone. Different DNA sequences within this sample yield the same CDR3. The V gene is TRBV7-3, the J gene TRBJ1-2, with TRBD1 identical over 7 bases. CDR1 and CDR2 from the germline V gene are SGHTA and FQGTGA. The CDR3 totals 13 residues. The V segment lost 5 bases and the J segment 8 bases; nucleotides outside the gene matches: 8. The CDR3 sequence: CASSPDRAGGYTF. The DNA for the CDR3 is TGTGCCAGCAGCCCCGACAGGGCAGGCGGCTACACCTTC.